The 14 T cell receptor beta chains presented below share a single source sample, sequenced in a study of blood T cell repertoires in COVID-19. TCRdb's copy holds only in-frame clones and misses some; the assay was immunoSEQ multiplex PCR. This sample has about 60,000 clones, with over 60% found just once. The sequencing sample was made of peripheral blood. All receptors derive from a young man with COVID-19, enrolled during active disease.

The CDR3 DNA reads TGTGCCAGCAGTTCGCCGGGACAGGGCTCTGGCGAGCAGTACTTC. Its translation: CASSSPGQGSGEQYF. The rearrangement uses TRBV28 and TRBJ2-7; the match to TRBD1 covers 9 bases. Germline V gives CDR1 MDHEN, CDR2 SYDVKM. J lost 6 bases, V lost 4 bases, and 10 bases had no gene match. The CDR3 extends over 15 amino acids.

The rearrangement links TRBV4-1 to TRBJ2-7; 16 bases fit TRBD2. V dropped 5 bases and J dropped 5; count of bases not matched to a gene: 15. Germline loops: CDR1 MGHRA, CDR2 YSYEKL. The length of the CDR3 is 19 residues. The CDR3 protein is CASSSPGLAGGPDKDEQYF. In nucleotides, the CDR3 is TGCGCCAGCAGCAGCCCGGGACTAGCGGGGGGGCCGGATAAGGACGAGCAGTACTTC.

The table lists this clone with a count of one. The gene calls are TRBV6-2 or TRBV6-3 and TRBJ2-5; D is perhaps TRBD2 (6 bases). The germline gives CDR1 MNHEY, CDR2 SVGEGT. The V gene lost 2 bases and the J gene lost 2 bases, with 9 bases spanning the gap. The CDR3 extends over 14 amino acids. The CDR3 is CASSYGGEQETQYF. In DNA form, the CDR3 reads TGTGCCAGCAGTTACGGCGGGGAACAAGAGACCCAGTACTTC.

CDR3 sequence (DNA): TGTGCCACCAGCAGGACTAGCGGAGGACCCCTTGCTTTCTTC. Protein product: CATSRTSGGPLAFF. The chain recombines TRBV15 with TRBJ2-1; 9 nucleotides line up with TRBD2. The germline CDR1 and CDR2 sequences are LNHNV and YYDKDF (reference sequence). Trimming took 3 bases from V and 16 from J; bases not matched to a gene: 13. CDR3 length equals 14 residues.

The V call is TRBV7-8, the J call TRBJ2-2; 9 nucleotides align to TRBD2. The CDR3 is made up of 16 amino acids. The V gene's germline CDR1 is SGHVS and CDR2 FQNEAQ. Trimming cost V 8 bases and J 6 bases; bases outside gene matches: 13. The CDR3 DNA reads as TGTGCCAGCCCCTCCTCGGGCGGGGGGGCCCCCGGGGAGCTGTTTTTT. Amino acid sequence: CASPSSGGGAPGELFF.

This chain joins TRBV19 and TRBJ2-1, with 8 bases matching TRBD2. The CDR3 length is 14 residues. Germline CDR1 and CDR2: LNHDA and SQIVND (reference sequence). Trimming took 1 base from V and 10 from J; bases not matched to a gene: 6. The DNA of the CDR3 is TGTGCCAGTAGTATAGTTACGGGAGGGGGAGAGCAGTTCTTC. This gives the protein CASSIVTGGGEQFF.

This chain joins TRBV7-3 and TRBJ2-1; 11 bases fit TRBD2. The CDR3 is 16 residues long. Germline trimming cut 5 bases from V and 4 bases from J; bases unmatched to any gene: 7. Germline loops: CDR1 SGHTA, CDR2 FQGTGA. The CDR3 nucleotides read TGTGCCAGCAGCCTAGCGGGAGGCCCCCGATACAATGAGCAGTTCTTC. Protein sequence: CASSLAGGPRYNEQFF.

The chain combines TRBV24-1 with TRBJ1-1; D possibly corresponds to TRBD1 (5 bases). The ends were cut back, 10 bases at V and 2 bases at J, with 10 bases in the middle. Germline CDR1 is KGHDR and CDR2 is SFDVKD. This CDR3 is 12 amino acids long. The CDR3 nucleotides are TGTGCCACTCGAGACAGAAACACTGAAGCTTTCTTT. As protein: CATRDRNTEAFF.

This clone is a singleton in its sample. V and J are TRBV14 and TRBJ1-4; weak D call: TRBD1 (6 bases). The V gene's germline CDR1 is SGHDN and CDR2 FVKESK. The CDR3 has 16 amino acids. The V end was cut by 0 bases, the J end by 0 bases, with 8 bases between. The CDR3 is CASSQDTGSTNEKLFF. CDR3 in DNA: TGTGCCAGCAGCCAAGATACAGGGTCAACTAATGAAAAACTGTTTTTT.

J is TRBJ2-1 and V is TRBV6-2 or TRBV6-3; 11 nucleotides match TRBD2. Germline CDR1 MNHEY, CDR2 SVGEGT. CDR3 size: 16 residues. Losses at the gene ends were 0 bases for V and 4 bases for J; bases not matched to a gene: 2. The CDR3 DNA sequence: TGTGCCAGCAGTTACTCGGGACTAGCGGTATACAATGAGCAGTTCTTC. This codes for CASSYSGLAVYNEQFF.

This clone has just a few counts. The chain's CDR3 is CATSAPQGDKNIQYF. The CDR3 DNA reads as TGTGCCACCAGTGCCCCACAGGGAGACAAAAACATTCAGTACTTC. The chain combines TRBV24-1 with TRBJ2-4; a possible D gene is TRBD1 (6 bases). The CDR3 consists of 15 residues. Trimming took off 5 bases at V and 3 bases at J, with 13 bases between the two ends. The germline V gene encodes CDR1 KGHDR and CDR2 SFDVKD.

The rearrangement links TRBV5-1 to TRBJ2-2; 12 bases align to TRBD2. The V and J ends lost 4 bases and 4 bases, in that order; junction bases with no gene match: 14. The germline V gene encodes CDR1 SGHRS and CDR2 YFSETQ. This CDR3 has 19 residues. In DNA, the CDR3 is TGCGCCAGCAGCCCGGACAGGGGCACTAGCGGGAGGTTCACCGGGGAGCTGTTTTTT. This gives the protein CASSPDRGTSGRFTGELFF.

This sequence joins TRBV6-2 or TRBV6-3 and TRBJ2-5, with 15 bases aligning to TRBD2. This CDR3 is built from 15 residues. Trimming removed 4 bases from V and 4 bases from J; junction bases left unmatched: 1. The germline V gene has CDR1 MNHEY and CDR2 SVGEGT. The CDR3 nucleotides are TGTGCCAGCAGTTGGACTAGCGGGGGGGCAGAGACCCAGTACTTC. Its protein product is CASSWTSGGAETQYF.

This chain joins TRBV30 and TRBJ1-2; D possibly corresponds to TRBD1 (5 bases). The V end lost 8 bases, the J end lost 4 bases, and 14 bases lay between the germline ends. Germline CDR1 and CDR2: GTSNPN and SVGIG (reference sequence). The CDR3 runs 12 residues. The DNA for the CDR3 is TGTGCCCGTGTGTCAGGGCCCTATGGCTACACCTTC. Translated: CARVSGPYGYTF.